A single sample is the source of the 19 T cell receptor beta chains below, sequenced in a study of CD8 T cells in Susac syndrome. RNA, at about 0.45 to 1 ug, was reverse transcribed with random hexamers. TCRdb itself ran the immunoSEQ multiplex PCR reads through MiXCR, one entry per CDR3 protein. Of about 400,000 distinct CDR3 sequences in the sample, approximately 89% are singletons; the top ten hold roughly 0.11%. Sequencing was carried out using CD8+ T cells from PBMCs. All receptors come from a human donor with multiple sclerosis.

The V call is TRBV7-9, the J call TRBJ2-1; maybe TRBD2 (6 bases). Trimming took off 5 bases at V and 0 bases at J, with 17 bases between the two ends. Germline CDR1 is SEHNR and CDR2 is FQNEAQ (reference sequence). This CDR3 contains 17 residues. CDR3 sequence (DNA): TGTGCCAGCAGCCCCGGGGCTAGCGCCAGCTCCTACAATGAGCAGTTCTTC. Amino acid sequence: CASSPGASASSYNEQFF. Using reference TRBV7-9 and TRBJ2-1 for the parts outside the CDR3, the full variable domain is DTGVSQNPRHKITKRGQNVTFRCDPISEHNRLYWYRQTLGQGPEFLTYFQNEAQLEKSRLLSDRFSAERPKGSFSTLEIQRTEQGDSAMYLCASSPGASASSYNEQFFGPGTRLTVL.

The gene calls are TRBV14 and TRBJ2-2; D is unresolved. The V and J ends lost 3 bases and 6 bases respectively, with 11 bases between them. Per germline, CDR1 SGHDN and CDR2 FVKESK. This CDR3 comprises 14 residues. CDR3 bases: TGTGCCAGCAGCCACGGTTTATACGCCGGGGAGCTGTTTTTT. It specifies CASSHGLYAGELFF.

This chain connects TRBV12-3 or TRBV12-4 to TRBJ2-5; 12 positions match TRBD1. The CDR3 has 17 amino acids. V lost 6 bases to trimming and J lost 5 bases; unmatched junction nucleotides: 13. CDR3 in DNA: TGTGCCAGCAGGGCCGGGACAGGGGGCGCACCAGTGGAGACCCAGTACTTC. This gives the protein CASRAGTGGAPVETQYF.

Here the CDR3 DNA reads TGTGCCAGCAGCCCCGGGGTGGGAGCTTTCTTT. It codes for CASSPGVGAFF. This rearrangement joins TRBV11-2 to TRBJ1-1; D is unresolved. V was trimmed by 5 bases and J by 10 bases, leaving 11 bases between them. The CDR3 runs to 11 residues. Germline CDR1 reads SGHAT; CDR2 reads FQNNGV.

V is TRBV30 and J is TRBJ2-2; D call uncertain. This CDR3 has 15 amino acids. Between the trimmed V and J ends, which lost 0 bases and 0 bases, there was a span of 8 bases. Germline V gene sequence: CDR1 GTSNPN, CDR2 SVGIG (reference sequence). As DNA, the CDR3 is TGTGCCTGGAGTGTTTCGACTTCGAACACCGGGGAGCTGTTTTTT. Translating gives CAWSVSTSNTGELFF.

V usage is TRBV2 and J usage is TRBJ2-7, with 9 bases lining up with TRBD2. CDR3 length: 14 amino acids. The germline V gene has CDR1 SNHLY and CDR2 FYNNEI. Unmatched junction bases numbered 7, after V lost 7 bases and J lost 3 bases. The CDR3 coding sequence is TGTGCCAGCACTAGACTAGCGGTGGACTACGAGCAGTACTTC. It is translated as CASTRLAVDYEQYF.

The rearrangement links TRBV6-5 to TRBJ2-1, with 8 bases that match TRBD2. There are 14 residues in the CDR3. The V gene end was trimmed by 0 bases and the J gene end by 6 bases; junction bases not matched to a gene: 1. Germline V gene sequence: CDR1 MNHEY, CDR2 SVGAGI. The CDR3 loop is CASSYSGGGNEQFF. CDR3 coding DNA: TGTGCCAGCAGTTACTCCGGGGGGGGCAATGAGCAGTTCTTC.

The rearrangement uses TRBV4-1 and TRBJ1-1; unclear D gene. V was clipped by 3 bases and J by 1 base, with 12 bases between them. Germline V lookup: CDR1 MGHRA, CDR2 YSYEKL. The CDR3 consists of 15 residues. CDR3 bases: TGCGCCAGCAGCCACCCGGCGGGAGGGAACACTGAAGCTTTCTTT. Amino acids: CASSHPAGGNTEAFF.

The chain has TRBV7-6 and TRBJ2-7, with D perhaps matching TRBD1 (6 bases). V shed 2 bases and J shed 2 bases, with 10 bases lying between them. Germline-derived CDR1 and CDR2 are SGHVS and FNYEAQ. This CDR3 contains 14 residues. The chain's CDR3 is CASSLRTDTYEQYF. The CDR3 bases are TGTGCCAGCAGCTTACGGACAGACACCTACGAGCAGTACTTC. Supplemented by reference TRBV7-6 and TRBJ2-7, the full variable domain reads GAGVSQSPRYKVTKRGQDVALRCDPISGHVSLYWYRQALGQGPEFLTYFNYEAQQDKSGLPNDRFSAERPEGSISTLTIQRTEQRDSAMYRCASSLRTDTYEQYFGPGTRLTVT.

CDR3 residues: CSVESPGNTEAFF. The CDR3 DNA reads TGCAGCGTTGAATCGCCGGGGAACACTGAAGCTTTCTTT. This chain connects TRBV29-1 to TRBJ1-1; D remains unclear. Germline V lookup: CDR1 SQVTM, CDR2 ANQGSEA. The V and J ends lost 2 bases and 1 base respectively, with 8 bases between them. CDR3 length equals 13 residues. Full variable domain (missing parts from reference TRBV29-1 and TRBJ1-1): SAVISQKPSRDICQRGTSLTIQCQVDSQVTMMFWYRQQPGQSLTLIATANQGSEATYESGFVIDKFPISRPNLTFSTLTVSNMSPEDSSIYLCSVESPGNTEAFFGQGTRLTVV.

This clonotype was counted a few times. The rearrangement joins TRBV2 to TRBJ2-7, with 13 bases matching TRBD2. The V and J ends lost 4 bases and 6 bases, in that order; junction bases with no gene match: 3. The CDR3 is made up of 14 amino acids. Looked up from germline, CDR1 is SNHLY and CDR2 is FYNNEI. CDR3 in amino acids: CASSAGLAGVEQYF. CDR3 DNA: TGTGCCAGCAGTGCCGGACTAGCGGGAGTCGAGCAGTACTTC.

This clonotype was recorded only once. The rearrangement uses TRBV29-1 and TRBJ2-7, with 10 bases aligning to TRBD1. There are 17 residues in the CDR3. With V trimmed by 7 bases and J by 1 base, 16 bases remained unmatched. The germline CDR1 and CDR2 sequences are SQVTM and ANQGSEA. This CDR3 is CSAGGGQGIPGSYEQYF. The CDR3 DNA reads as TGCAGCGCTGGGGGGGGACAGGGGATCCCCGGGTCCTACGAGCAGTACTTC.

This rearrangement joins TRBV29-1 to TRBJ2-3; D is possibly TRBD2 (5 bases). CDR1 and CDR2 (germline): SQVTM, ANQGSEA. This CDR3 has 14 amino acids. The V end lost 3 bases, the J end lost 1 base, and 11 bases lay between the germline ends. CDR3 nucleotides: TGCAGCGTTGACCTAGCCCCGGGCACAGATACGCAGTATTTT. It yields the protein CSVDLAPGTDTQYF.

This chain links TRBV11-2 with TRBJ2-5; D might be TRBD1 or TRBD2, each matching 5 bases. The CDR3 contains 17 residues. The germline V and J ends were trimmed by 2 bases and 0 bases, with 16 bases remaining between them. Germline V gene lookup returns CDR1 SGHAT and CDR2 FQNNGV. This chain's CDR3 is CASSLSSGTLYQETQYF. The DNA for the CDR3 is TGTGCCAGCAGCTTATCCTCCGGGACCCTATACCAAGAGACCCAGTACTTC.

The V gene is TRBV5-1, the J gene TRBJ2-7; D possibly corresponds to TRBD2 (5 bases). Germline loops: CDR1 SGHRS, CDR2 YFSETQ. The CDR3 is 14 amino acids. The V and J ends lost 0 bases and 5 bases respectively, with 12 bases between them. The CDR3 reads CASSLGWGSDEQYF. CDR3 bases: TGCGCCAGCAGCTTGGGGTGGGGTAGCGACGAGCAGTACTTC.

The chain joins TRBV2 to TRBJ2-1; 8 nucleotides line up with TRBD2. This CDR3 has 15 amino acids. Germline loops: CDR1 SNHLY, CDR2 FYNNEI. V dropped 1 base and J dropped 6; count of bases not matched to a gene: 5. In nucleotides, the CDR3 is TGTGCCAGCAGTGAAGTGCAGACTAGCGTCAATGAGCAGTTCTTC. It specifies CASSEVQTSVNEQFF.

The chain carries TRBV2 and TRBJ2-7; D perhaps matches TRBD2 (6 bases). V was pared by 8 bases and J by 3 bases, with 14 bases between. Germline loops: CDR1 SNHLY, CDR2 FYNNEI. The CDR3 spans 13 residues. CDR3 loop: CASEGLDYYEQYF. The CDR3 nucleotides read TGTGCCAGCGAGGGACTGGATTACTACGAGCAGTACTTC.

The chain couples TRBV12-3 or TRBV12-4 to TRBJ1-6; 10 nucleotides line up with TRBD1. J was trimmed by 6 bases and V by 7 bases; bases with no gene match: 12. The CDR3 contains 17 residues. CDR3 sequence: CASTIEGQGPINSPLHF. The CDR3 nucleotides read TGTGCCAGCACCATCGAGGGACAGGGGCCTATTAATTCACCCCTCCACTTT.

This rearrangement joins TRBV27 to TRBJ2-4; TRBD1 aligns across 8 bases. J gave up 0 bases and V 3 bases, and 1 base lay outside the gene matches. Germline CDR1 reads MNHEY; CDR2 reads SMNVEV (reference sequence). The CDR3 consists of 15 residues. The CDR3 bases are TGTGCCAGCAGTTTGACAGGGGAAGCCAAAAACATTCAGTACTTC. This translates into CASSLTGEAKNIQYF.